The TCR beta chain described here comes from a study of cytotoxic CD8 clonotypes in ibrutinib-treated CLL. Overall study: Mean per-sample yields comprised just over 250,000 productive templates and 85,000 to 95,000 productive rearrangements.

Points on this clone: Antigen: not known.

Study conclusions and caveats: The public clonotypes identified were infrequent and showed contraction or stability on treatment. The clonality went up when patients responded to ibrutinib and dropped back toward baseline at progression.

The method was immunoSEQ multiplex PCR; TCRdb's version includes in-frame clones alone and lacks a portion of them. The data contain around 52,000 clones, approximately 60% of them singletons. Germline V gene sequence: CDR1 SGHNT, CDR2 YYREEE (reference sequence). V shed 10 bases, J shed 4 bases, and the junction held 12 bases outside the gene matches. This CDR3 comprises 14 residues. The rearrangement links TRBV5-4 to TRBJ2-7; 9 bases agree with TRBD1. The input for sequencing was PBMCs, taken after 24 months of ibrutinib treatment. The TCR was taken from a human donor with chronic lymphocytic leukemia. DNA for the CDR3: TGTGCCCTCTCCTGGTGGGACAGGGAGTACGAGCAGTACTTC. Encoded protein: CALSWWDREYEQYF.